The text below deals with one T cell receptor (beta chain). Antigen unknown. These data are taken from a study of beta chain features in type 1 diabetes. Regarding the study as a whole: Shorter TCRB CDR3s, moderately but significantly so, marked every one of the four CD4+ subsets in Type 1 diabetes patients.

The authors reverse transcribed all of the isolated RNA, so sequencing captured expressed TCRB transcripts. Using immunoSEQ multiplex PCR, the repertoire was profiled, and TCRdb retains in-frame clones only, with some absent. The sample comprises 600,000 or so clones, approximately 13% of which are singletons, and approximately 0.11% rests with the top ten. V shed 0 bases and J 5 bases; nucleotides not matched to a gene: 6. The CDR3 loop spans 15 amino acids. Looked up from germline, CDR1 is SGHRS and CDR2 is YFSETQ. The receptor comes from a man under 40 with type 1 diabetes. The sequencing sample was made of naive CD4+ T cells from blood. V usage is TRBV5-1 and J usage is TRBJ2-5; TRBD2 matches 8 bases. CDR3 nucleotide sequence: TGCGCCAGCAGCTTGGAGGGTAGCGGGGTGGAGACCCAGTACTTC. It specifies CASSLEGSGVETQYF.